One sample yielded the 29 T cell receptor beta chains listed below, sequenced in a study of blood T cell repertoires in COVID-19. The data were produced by immunoSEQ multiplex PCR, yet TCRdb's version contains in-frame clones alone and is incomplete. Of about 260,000 clones in the sample, around 90% were seen once. The source material was peripheral blood. The origin of the receptors is a woman between 45 and 60 years old who had recovered from COVID-19.

V usage is TRBV19 and J usage is TRBJ2-1; D remains ambiguous. The V gene's germline CDR1 is LNHDA and CDR2 SQIVND (reference sequence). With 3 bases removed from V and 6 bases from J, the gap between germline ends came to 12 bases. CDR3 length: 14 residues. The DNA of the CDR3 is TGTGCCAGTAGTATCTTCTCCTCCGGCAATGAGCAGTTCTTC. This gives the protein CASSIFSSGNEQFF.

The chain carries TRBV6-2 or TRBV6-3 and TRBJ2-7; 11 nucleotides line up with TRBD2. The CDR3 loop spans 16 amino acids. Germline V lookup: CDR1 MNHEY, CDR2 SVGEGT. Trimming cost V 6 bases and J 0 bases; bases outside gene matches: 7. The CDR3 sequence is CASSWTSGPYSYEQYF. For the CDR3, the DNA is TGTGCCAGCAGCTGGACTAGCGGGCCGTACTCCTACGAGCAGTACTTC.

The J gene is TRBJ2-7, the V gene TRBV20-1; D unclear. Trimming stripped 3 bases from V and 6 bases from J, with 15 bases between. Germline V gene data show CDR1 as DFQATT and CDR2 as SNEGSKA (reference sequence). This CDR3 is built from 13 residues. The CDR3 is CSASQSTTAEQYF. In DNA form, the CDR3 reads TGCAGTGCTAGTCAGAGTACTACGGCCGAGCAGTACTTC.

The CDR3 DNA reads as TGTGCCAGCAGCCCCCCGGGACAACTCTATGGCTACACCTTC. This translates into CASSPPGQLYGYTF. The chain carries TRBV27 and TRBJ1-2; possible D gene TRBD1, 6 bases. The V and J ends lost 6 bases and 4 bases respectively, with 15 bases between them. This CDR3 comprises 14 residues. Germline CDR1 is MNHEY and CDR2 is SMNVEV (reference sequence).

The genes are TRBV2 and TRBJ2-1, with TRBD1 identical over 7 bases. The germline gives CDR1 SNHLY, CDR2 FYNNEI. Trimming cost V 8 bases and J 9 bases; bases outside gene matches: 10. The CDR3 has 13 amino acids. CDR3 amino acids: CASLRPPGGEQFF. In DNA form, the CDR3 reads TGTGCCAGCCTCCGGCCTCCAGGGGGTGAGCAGTTCTTC.

The chain uses TRBV2 and TRBJ2-1; 9 bases align to TRBD1. J gave up 8 bases and V 10 bases, and 12 bases lay outside the gene matches. Germline CDR1 SNHLY, CDR2 FYNNEI. The CDR3 has 14 residues. The CDR3 DNA follows: TGTGCCACCATGGGGGACAGGGTTAACGATGAGCAGTTCTTC. Translating gives CATMGDRVNDEQFF.

V is TRBV19 and J is TRBJ2-1, with 7 bases identical to TRBD2. V shed 2 bases, J shed 0 bases, and the junction held 4 bases outside the gene matches. Germline assignment: CDR1 LNHDA and CDR2 SQIVND (reference sequence). CDR3 length equals 16 residues. The CDR3 here is CASSIRASGSYNEQFF. The CDR3 bases are TGTGCCAGTAGTATACGGGCTAGCGGCTCCTACAATGAGCAGTTCTTC.

V gene TRBV4-1 combines with J gene TRBJ2-7, with 7 positions matching TRBD2. The V gene's germline CDR1 is MGHRA and CDR2 YSYEKL. V lost 1 base and J lost 6; bases outside the gene matches: 12. The length of the CDR3 is 16 residues. The DNA for the CDR3 is TGCGCCAGCAGCCAAGTTGACATGGGACTATCTGGCGAGCAGTACTTC. This codes for CASSQVDMGLSGEQYF.

The V gene is TRBV2, the J gene TRBJ2-5, with D perhaps TRBD1 (6 bases). V was clipped by 10 bases and J by 4 bases, with 10 bases between them. This CDR3 is 11 amino acids long. CDR1 is SNHLY, CDR2 FYNNEI, per germline. CDR3 region: CATYRVETQYF. The CDR3 DNA reads TGTGCCACCTACAGGGTAGAGACCCAGTACTTC.

The rearrangement links TRBV27 to TRBJ1-2; tentatively, D is TRBD1 (6 bases). The CDR3 length is 13 residues. Germline V lookup: CDR1 MNHEY, CDR2 SMNVEV (reference sequence). V was pared by 4 bases and J by 8 bases, with 14 bases between. The CDR3 protein is CASSSSGGAGYTF. The CDR3 DNA sequence: TGTGCCAGCAGTTCCTCGGGGGGCGCCGGCTACACCTTC.

The chain is built from TRBV19 and TRBJ2-3, with D perhaps TRBD2 (5 bases). Germline V gene data show CDR1 as LNHDA and CDR2 as SQIVND (reference sequence). The CDR3 is 16 amino acids. The germline V and J ends were trimmed by 5 bases and 0 bases, with 15 bases remaining between them. CDR3 in amino acids: CASSSYRRTSTDTQYF. The DNA of the CDR3 is TGTGCCAGTAGTTCCTACCGACGGACTAGCACAGATACGCAGTATTTT.

The V call is TRBV7-8, the J call TRBJ2-1; the D gene is possibly TRBD1 (6 bases). Looked up from germline, CDR1 is SGHVS and CDR2 is FQNEAQ. The ends were cut back, 3 bases at V and 10 bases at J, with 19 bases in the middle. There are 15 residues in the CDR3. The CDR3 loop is CASSFNRVFTYEQFF. The CDR3 nucleotides read TGTGCCAGCAGCTTCAACAGGGTCTTTACTTACGAGCAGTTCTTC.

This chain connects TRBV19 to TRBJ2-1, with 10 bases that match TRBD2. CDR3 length equals 17 residues. Germline-derived CDR1 and CDR2 are LNHDA and SQIVND (reference sequence). Trimming took 7 bases from V and 5 from J; bases not matched to a gene: 14. CDR3 amino acids: CASTPRGGTSVDNEQFF. The CDR3, as DNA: TGTGCCAGTACCCCCCGAGGGGGGACTAGCGTCGACAATGAGCAGTTCTTC.

This chain links TRBV20-1 with TRBJ1-1; 7 positions agree with TRBD1. CDR1 is DFQATT and CDR2 is SNEGSKA in the germline V gene (reference sequence). The CDR3 extends over 11 amino acids. V lost 6 bases and J lost 5; bases outside the gene matches: 3. The CDR3 loop is CSARQGTEAFF. The CDR3 nucleotides are TGCAGTGCCCGACAGGGAACTGAAGCTTTCTTT.

This sequence joins TRBV15 and TRBJ2-7; TRBD1 matches at 9 bases. This CDR3 is built from 15 residues. Germline V gene sequence: CDR1 LNHNV, CDR2 YYDKDF (reference sequence). V trimming: 1 base; J trimming: 1 base; junction bases outside the gene matches: 2. The CDR3 DNA reads TGTGCCACCAGCAGAGCTGGGACAGGGTCCTACGAGCAGTACTTC. Protein sequence: CATSRAGTGSYEQYF.

This clone occurred once. The chain carries TRBV19 and TRBJ2-2, with D perhaps TRBD1 (6 bases). Germline V gene lookup returns CDR1 LNHDA and CDR2 SQIVND (reference sequence). The CDR3 sequence is 15 residues long. V lost 1 base and J lost 6, with 12 bases in between. The CDR3 region has the DNA TGTGCCAGTAGTATAGGGAGGCAGGGGCCCGGGGAGCTGTTTTTT. As protein: CASSIGRQGPGELFF.

The chain uses TRBV28 and TRBJ2-2, with D possibly TRBD2 on 7 matching bases. Per the germline V gene, CDR1 is MDHEN and CDR2 is SYDVKM. V lost 3 bases, J lost 3 bases, and 14 bases lay in between. This CDR3 contains 16 residues. This CDR3 reads CASSFRGLTYTGELFF. The CDR3 DNA follows: TGTGCCAGCAGTTTCAGGGGACTAACCTACACCGGGGAGCTGTTTTTT.

The chain uses TRBV27 and TRBJ1-2, with 9 bases fitting TRBD1. With 4 bases clipped from V and 8 bases from J, the junction kept 5 bases outside the gene matches. CDR1 MNHEY and CDR2 SMNVEV come from the germline V gene (reference sequence). The CDR3 loop spans 13 amino acids. The CDR3 sequence: CASSWGQGGGYTF. Written as DNA, the CDR3 is TGTGCCAGCAGTTGGGGACAGGGCGGGGGCTACACCTTC.

V gene TRBV10-3 combines with J gene TRBJ1-1, with D unresolved. Germline loops: CDR1 ENHRY, CDR2 SYGVKD. Trimming cost V 0 bases and J 4 bases, with 12 bases left between them. The CDR3 is 15 residues long. DNA of the CDR3: TGTGCCATCAGTGAGTCAGGAGGGTCGCGCACTGAAGCTTTCTTT. Translated: CAISESGGSRTEAFF.

CDR3 DNA: TGTGCCAGCAGCCAAGTCGCGCTGGGCGGGGGGGTCCACAATGAGCAGTTCTTC. Translating gives CASSQVALGGGVHNEQFF. The gene calls are TRBV4-2 and TRBJ2-1; 9 nucleotides line up with TRBD2. V dropped 1 base and J dropped 5; count of bases not matched to a gene: 12. CDR3 length: 18 amino acids. The germline CDR1 and CDR2 sequences are LGHNA and YNFKEQ.

This clone was observed once. Here the CDR3 reads CASTLTREINEQFF. As DNA, the CDR3 is TGTGCCAGCACCCTAACGCGGGAAATCAATGAGCAGTTCTTC. This rearrangement joins TRBV6-6 to TRBJ2-1, with a possible D match to TRBD2 (6 bases). The CDR3 is 14 amino acids. Germline lookup yields CDR1 MNHNY and CDR2 SVGAGI (reference sequence). Trimming stripped 7 bases from V and 6 bases from J, with 16 bases between.

This clone was seen a single time. This chain links TRBV11-2 with TRBJ2-1; D possibly corresponds to TRBD2 (5 bases). This CDR3 contains 15 residues. Germline assignment: CDR1 SGHAT and CDR2 FQNNGV. V lost 4 bases to trimming and J lost 9 bases, with 19 bases between them. DNA for the CDR3: TGTGCCAGCAGCTCTACTAGGAGCCTGGCGGGTGAGCAGTTCTTC. It specifies CASSSTRSLAGEQFF. The full variable domain, with the rest looked up from reference TRBV11-2 and TRBJ2-1, is EAGVAQSPRYKIIEKRQSVAFWCNPISGHATLYWYQQILGQGPKLLIQFQNNGVVDDSQLPKDRFSAERLKGVDSTLKIQPAKLEDSAVYLCASSSTRSLAGEQFFGPGTRLTVL.

This clone occurred many times. The chain carries TRBV3-1 (or the pseudogene TRBV3-2) and TRBJ2-7; 7 nucleotides line up with TRBD1. After removal of 4 bases from V and 0 bases from J, the junction contained 3 bases not matched to a gene. Germline V CDR1 and CDR2: LGHDT, YNNKEL (reference sequence). This CDR3 is 14 amino acids long. DNA for the CDR3: TGTGCCAGCAGCCCGCGACAGGGCTCCTACGAGCAGTACTTC. Translation gives CASSPRQGSYEQYF.

The chain links TRBV11-1 to TRBJ2-6, with TRBD1 matching 7 bases. The CDR3 has 16 residues. V dropped 6 bases and J dropped 4; count of bases not matched to a gene: 9. Germline V gene sequence: CDR1 SGHAT, CDR2 FQDESV (reference sequence). The CDR3 DNA follows: TGTGCCAGCAGTTCGACAGGGCTGAGGGGGGCCAACGTCCTGACTTTC. As protein: CASSSTGLRGANVLTF. Together with reference TRBV11-1 and TRBJ2-6, the CDR3 gives the full variable domain: EAEVAQSPRYKITEKSQAVAFWCDPISGHATLYWYRQILGQGPELLVQFQDESVVDDSQLPKDRFSAERLKGVDSTLKIQPAELGDSAMYLCASSSTGLRGANVLTFGAGSRLTVL.

The genes are TRBV2 and TRBJ1-1; 9 positions agree with TRBD1. V gave up 6 bases and J gave up 0 bases; unmatched junction bases: 2. Germline V gene sequence: CDR1 SNHLY, CDR2 FYNNEI. The CDR3 spans 14 residues. The CDR3 DNA follows: TGTGCCAGCAGAACAGGGGGCATGAACACTGAAGCTTTCTTT. Translating it yields CASRTGGMNTEAFF.

This chain's CDR3 is CASSEWSSPYEQYF. The CDR3 DNA sequence: TGTGCCAGCAGTGAATGGAGCTCGCCCTACGAGCAGTACTTC. The chain has TRBV25-1 and TRBJ2-7; D gene uncertain. Germline CDR1 reads MGHDK; CDR2 reads SYGVNS. V was pared by 1 base and J by 2 bases, with 9 bases between. The CDR3 is 14 residues long.

This sequence joins TRBV28 and TRBJ1-2; no clear D. Per germline, CDR1 MDHEN and CDR2 SYDVKM. The CDR3 has 15 amino acids. Between the trimmed V and J ends, which lost 4 bases and 0 bases, there was a span of 12 bases. CDR3 in DNA: TGTGCCAGCAGTTCCCAACTGTCGGCTAACTATGGCTACACCTTC. As protein: CASSSQLSANYGYTF.

In this sample, this clone turned up once. The chain links TRBV7-3 to TRBJ2-7, with 8 nucleotides matching TRBD1. Trimming at V came to 5 bases and at J to 5 bases, leaving 8 bases not matched to a gene. Germline V lookup: CDR1 SGHTA, CDR2 FQGTGA. The CDR3 has 14 amino acids. This CDR3 reads CASSPRGQEDEQYF. The CDR3 DNA is TGTGCCAGCAGCCCCAGGGGGCAGGAAGACGAGCAGTACTTC.

This clone has just one count. The chain recombines TRBV27 with TRBJ1-2, with 7 nucleotides matching TRBD1. The germline V gene encodes CDR1 MNHEY and CDR2 SMNVEV (reference sequence). After removal of 5 bases from V and 8 bases from J, the junction contained 11 bases not matched to a gene. The length of the CDR3 is 14 residues. CDR3 coding DNA: TGTGCCAGCAGTCGAAACAGGGGCCTGCGGGGCTACACCTTC. Its translation is CASSRNRGLRGYTF.